This TCR beta chain was recovered during a study of blood T cells in healthy people across ages. Regarding the study as a whole: Long-lived donors carried more naive CD4+ cells and greater diversity than aged donors.

Then a second PCR, running about 6 to 12 cycles, was carried out with a sample-barcoded 5' primer and a J-beta primer mix. MiXCR was run by TCRdb on the 5' RACE reads, yielding one entry per CDR3 protein. The table includes roughly 1,500,000 distinct CDR3 sequences, about 31% detected once. The CDR3 consists of 15 residues. Trimming took off 6 bases at V and 4 bases at J, with 17 bases between the two ends. Germline lookup yields CDR1 ENHRY and CDR2 SYGVKD. Notes on this clonotype: Its antigen is not identified.

The sequencing input was blood. The TCR comes from a woman between 25 and 40 years old in good health. The rearrangement links TRBV10-3 to TRBJ2-3; D perhaps matches TRBD2 (5 bases). DNA for the CDR3: TGTGCCATCAGAGGGAAACTAGTTAATTCAGATACGCAGTATTTT. Encoded protein: CAIRGKLVNSDTQYF.